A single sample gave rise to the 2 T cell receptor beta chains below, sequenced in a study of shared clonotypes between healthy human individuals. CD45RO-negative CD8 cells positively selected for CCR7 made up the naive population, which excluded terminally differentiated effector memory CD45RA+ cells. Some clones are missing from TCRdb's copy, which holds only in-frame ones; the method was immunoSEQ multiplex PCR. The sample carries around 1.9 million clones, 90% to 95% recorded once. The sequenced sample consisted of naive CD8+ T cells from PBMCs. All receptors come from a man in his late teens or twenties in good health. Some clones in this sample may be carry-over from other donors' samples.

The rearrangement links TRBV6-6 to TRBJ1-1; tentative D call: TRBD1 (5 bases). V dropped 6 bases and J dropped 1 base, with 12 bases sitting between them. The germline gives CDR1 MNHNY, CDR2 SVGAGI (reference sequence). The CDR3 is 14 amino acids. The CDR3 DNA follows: TGTGCCAGCAGCCCGGGGGGACCGAACACTGAAGCTTTCTTT. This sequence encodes CASSPGGPNTEAFF.

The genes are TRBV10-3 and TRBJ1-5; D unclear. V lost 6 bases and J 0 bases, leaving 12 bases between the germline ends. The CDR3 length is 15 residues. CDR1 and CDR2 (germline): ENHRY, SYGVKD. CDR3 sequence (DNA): TGTGCCATCAGCGGAACAGAAAATAGCAATCAGCCCCAGCATTTT. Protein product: CAISGTENSNQPQHF.